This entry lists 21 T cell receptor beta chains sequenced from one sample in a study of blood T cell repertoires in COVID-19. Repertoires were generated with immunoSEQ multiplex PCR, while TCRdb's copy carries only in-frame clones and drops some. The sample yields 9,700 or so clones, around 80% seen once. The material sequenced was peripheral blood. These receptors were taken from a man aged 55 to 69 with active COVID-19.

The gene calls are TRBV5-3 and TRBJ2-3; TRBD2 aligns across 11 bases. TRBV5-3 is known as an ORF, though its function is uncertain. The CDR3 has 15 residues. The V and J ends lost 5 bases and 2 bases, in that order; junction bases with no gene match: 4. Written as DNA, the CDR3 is TGTGCCAGAAGACCACTAGCGGGGGACACAGATACGCAGTATTTT. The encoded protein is CARRPLAGDTDTQYF.

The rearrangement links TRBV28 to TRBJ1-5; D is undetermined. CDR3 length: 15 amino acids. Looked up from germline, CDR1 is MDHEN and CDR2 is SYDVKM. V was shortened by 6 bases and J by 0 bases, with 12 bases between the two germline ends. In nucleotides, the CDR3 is TGTGCCAGCAGGGAGTTCGGAAATAGCAATCAGCCCCAGCATTTT. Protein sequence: CASREFGNSNQPQHF. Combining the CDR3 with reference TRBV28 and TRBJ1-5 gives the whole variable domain DVKVTQSSRYLVKRTGEKVFLECVQDMDHENMFWYRQDPGLGLRLIYFSYDVKMKEKGDIPEGYSVSREKKERFSLILESASTNQTSMYLCASREFGNSNQPQHFGDGTRLSIL.

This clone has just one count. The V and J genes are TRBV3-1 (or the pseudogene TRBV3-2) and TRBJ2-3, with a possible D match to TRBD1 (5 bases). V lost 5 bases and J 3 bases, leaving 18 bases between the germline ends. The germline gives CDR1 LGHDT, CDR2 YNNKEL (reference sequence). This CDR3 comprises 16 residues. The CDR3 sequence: CASSETGSDLTDTQYF. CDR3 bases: TGTGCCAGCAGCGAAACAGGTTCCGACTTGACAGATACGCAGTATTTT.

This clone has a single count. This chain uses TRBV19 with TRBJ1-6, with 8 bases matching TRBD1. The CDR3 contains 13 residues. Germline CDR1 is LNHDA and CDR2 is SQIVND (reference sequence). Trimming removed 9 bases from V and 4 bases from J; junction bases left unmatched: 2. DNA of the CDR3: TGTGCCAGCCGGGACAGGTATAATTCACCCCTCCACTTT. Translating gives CASRDRYNSPLHF.

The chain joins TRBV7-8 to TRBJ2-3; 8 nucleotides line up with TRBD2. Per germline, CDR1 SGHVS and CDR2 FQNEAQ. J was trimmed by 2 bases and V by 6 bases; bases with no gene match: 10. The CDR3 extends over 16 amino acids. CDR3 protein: CASRSPRTSPTDTQYF. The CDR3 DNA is TGTGCCAGCAGGTCCCCGAGGACTAGCCCCACAGATACGCAGTATTTT.

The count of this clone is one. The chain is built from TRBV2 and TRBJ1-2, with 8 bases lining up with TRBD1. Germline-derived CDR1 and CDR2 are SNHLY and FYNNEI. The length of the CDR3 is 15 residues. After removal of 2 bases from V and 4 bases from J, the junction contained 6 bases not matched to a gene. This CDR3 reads CASSESTGGVYGYTF. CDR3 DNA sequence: TGTGCCAGCAGTGAATCCACAGGGGGGGTCTATGGCTACACCTTC. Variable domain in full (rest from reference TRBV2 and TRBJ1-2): EPEVTQTPSHQVTQMGQEVILRCVPISNHLYFYWYRQILGQKVEFLVSFYNNEISEKSEIFDDQFSVERPDGSNFTLKIRSTKLEDSAMYFCASSESTGGVYGYTFGSGTRLTVV.

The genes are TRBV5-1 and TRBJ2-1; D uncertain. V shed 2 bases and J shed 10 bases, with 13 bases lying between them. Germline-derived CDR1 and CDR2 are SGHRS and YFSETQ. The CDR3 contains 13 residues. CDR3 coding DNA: TGCGCCAGCAGCTTTCCCCGATCCCAGGAGCAGTTCTTC. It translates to CASSFPRSQEQFF. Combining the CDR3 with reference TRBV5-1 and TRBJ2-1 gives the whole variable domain KAGVTQTPRYLIKTRGQQVTLSCSPISGHRSVSWYQQTPGQGLQFLFEYFSETQRNKGNFPGRFSGRQFSNSRSEMNVSTLELGDSALYLCASSFPRSQEQFFGPGTRLTVL.

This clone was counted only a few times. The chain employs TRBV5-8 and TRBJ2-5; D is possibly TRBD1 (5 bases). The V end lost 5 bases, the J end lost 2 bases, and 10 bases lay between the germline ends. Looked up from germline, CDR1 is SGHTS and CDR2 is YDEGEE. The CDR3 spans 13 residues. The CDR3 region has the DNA TGTGCCAGCAGTGACCGACAGCAAGAGACCCAGTACTTC. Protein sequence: CASSDRQQETQYF.

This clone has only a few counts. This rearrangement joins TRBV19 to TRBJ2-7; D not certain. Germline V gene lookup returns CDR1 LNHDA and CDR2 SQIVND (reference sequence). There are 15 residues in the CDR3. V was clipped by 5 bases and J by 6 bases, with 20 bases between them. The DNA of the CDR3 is TGTGCCAGTAGTCTCGAGGCGTATGGTCGTTCCGAGCAGTACTTC. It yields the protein CASSLEAYGRSEQYF.

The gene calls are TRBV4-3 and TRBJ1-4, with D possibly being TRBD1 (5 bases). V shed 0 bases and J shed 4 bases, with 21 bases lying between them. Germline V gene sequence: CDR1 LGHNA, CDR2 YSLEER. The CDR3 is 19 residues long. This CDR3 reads CASSQDRVGSTHVNEKLFF. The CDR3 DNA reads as TGCGCCAGCAGCCAAGACAGGGTCGGGTCAACTCACGTTAATGAAAAACTGTTTTTT.

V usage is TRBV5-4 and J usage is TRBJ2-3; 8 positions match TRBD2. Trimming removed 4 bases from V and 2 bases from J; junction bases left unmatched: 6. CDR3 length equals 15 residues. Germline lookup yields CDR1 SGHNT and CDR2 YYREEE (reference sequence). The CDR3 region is CASSPSGSHTDTQYF. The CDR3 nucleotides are TGTGCCAGCAGCCCCAGCGGGAGCCACACAGATACGCAGTATTTT.

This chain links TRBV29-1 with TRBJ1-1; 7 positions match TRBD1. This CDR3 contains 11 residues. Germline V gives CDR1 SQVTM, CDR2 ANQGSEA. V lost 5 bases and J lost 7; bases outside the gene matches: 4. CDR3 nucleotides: TGCAGCGTTCAAGGGGGCAGTGAAGCTTTCTTT. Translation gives CSVQGGSEAFF.

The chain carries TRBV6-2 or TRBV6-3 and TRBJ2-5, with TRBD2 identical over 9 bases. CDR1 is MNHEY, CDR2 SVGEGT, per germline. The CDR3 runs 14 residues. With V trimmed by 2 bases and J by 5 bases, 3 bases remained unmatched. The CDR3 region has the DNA TGTGCCAGCAGTTACGGACTAGCGCCCGAGACCCAGTACTTC. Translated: CASSYGLAPETQYF.

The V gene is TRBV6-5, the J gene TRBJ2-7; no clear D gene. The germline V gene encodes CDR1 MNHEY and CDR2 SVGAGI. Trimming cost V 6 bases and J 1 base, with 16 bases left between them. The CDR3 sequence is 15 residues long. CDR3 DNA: TGTGCCAGCAGGTCCCGTGGGCAGGCTTCCTACGAGCAGTACTTC. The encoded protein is CASRSRGQASYEQYF.

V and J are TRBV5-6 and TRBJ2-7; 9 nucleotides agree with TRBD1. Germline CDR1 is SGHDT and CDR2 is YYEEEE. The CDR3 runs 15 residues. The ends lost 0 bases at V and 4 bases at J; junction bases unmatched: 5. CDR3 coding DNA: TGTGCCAGCAGCTTGGGGGACAGGGACTTTTACGAGCAGTACTTC. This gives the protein CASSLGDRDFYEQYF.

Here the CDR3 DNA reads TGTGCCAGCAGACCAGCGCAGCAAGAGACCCAGTACTTC. Protein product: CASRPAQQETQYF. The chain recombines TRBV3-1 (or the pseudogene TRBV3-2) with TRBJ2-5, with unresolved D. The CDR3 spans 13 residues. V was clipped by 6 bases and J by 2 bases, with 10 bases between them. Germline V gene data show CDR1 as LGHDT and CDR2 as YNNKEL (reference sequence).

DNA for the CDR3: TGTGCCAGCTCCGACAGGGGGGGTGAGGATGAGCAGTTCTTC. The encoded protein is CASSDRGGEDEQFF. The gene calls are TRBV18 and TRBJ2-1, with 9 bases fitting TRBD1. With V trimmed by 6 bases and J by 8 bases, 8 bases remained unmatched. CDR1 and CDR2 from the germline V gene are KGHSH and LQKENI. The CDR3 totals 14 residues.

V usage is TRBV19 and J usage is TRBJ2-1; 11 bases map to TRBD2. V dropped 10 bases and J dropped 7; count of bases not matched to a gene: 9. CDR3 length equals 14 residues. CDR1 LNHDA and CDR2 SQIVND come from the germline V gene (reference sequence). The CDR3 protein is CATVAGGPRNEQFF. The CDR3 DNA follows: TGTGCCACCGTAGCGGGAGGGCCTCGAAATGAGCAGTTCTTC.

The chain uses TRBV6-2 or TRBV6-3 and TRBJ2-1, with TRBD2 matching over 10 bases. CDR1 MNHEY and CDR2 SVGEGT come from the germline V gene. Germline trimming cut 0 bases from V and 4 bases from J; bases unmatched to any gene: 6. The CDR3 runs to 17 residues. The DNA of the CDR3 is TGTGCCAGCAGTTACTCGGGGCTAGCGGGGGTATACAATGAGCAGTTCTTC. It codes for CASSYSGLAGVYNEQFF.

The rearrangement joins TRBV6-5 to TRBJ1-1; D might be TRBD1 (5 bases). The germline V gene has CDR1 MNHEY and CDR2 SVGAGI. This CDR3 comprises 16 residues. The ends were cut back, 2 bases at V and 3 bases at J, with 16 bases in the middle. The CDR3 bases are TGTGCCAGCAGTTACAGTCAGGGTAATTTGCACACTGAAGCTTTCTTT. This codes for CASSYSQGNLHTEAFF.

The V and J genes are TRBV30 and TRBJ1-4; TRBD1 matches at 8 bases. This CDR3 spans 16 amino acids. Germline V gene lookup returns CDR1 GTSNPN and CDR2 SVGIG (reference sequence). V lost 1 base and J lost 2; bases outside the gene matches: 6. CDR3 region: CAWSGGQGQTNEKLFF. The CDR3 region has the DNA TGTGCCTGGAGTGGAGGACAGGGCCAGACTAATGAAAAACTGTTTTTT. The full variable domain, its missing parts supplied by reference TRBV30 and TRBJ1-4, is SQTIHQWPATLVQPVGSPLSLECTVEGTSNPNLYWYRQAAGRGLQLLFYSVGIGQISSEVPQNLSASRPQDRQFILSSKKLLLSDSGFYLCAWSGGQGQTNEKLFFGSGTQLSVL.